Listed below are T cell receptor beta chains from one sample, sequenced in a study of chemoradiotherapy in HPV16-positive cancers. Only in-frame clones appear in the TCRdb table, and some are missing; sequencing was by immunoSEQ multiplex PCR. The table records 10,000 or so clones, about 80% of them present only once. The sequenced sample was blood, obtained from a patient who underwent chemoradiotherapy. The receptors originated from a human donor with HPV-associated anogenital cancer. CDR3s include the opening cysteine and the closing phenylalanine or tryptophan. A D gene is named only where the DNA matches it firmly. Not all rows give a size; the values are once, few, many and, for expanded clones, a class.

TRBV4-1	TRBJ2-1	NA	TRBD1	CASSPGTGVLSYEQFF	TGCGCCAGCAGCCCTGGGACAGGCGTACTATCCTATGAGCAGTTCTTC
TRBV28	TRBJ1-6	NA	NA	CASSLSPSNSPLHF	TGTGCCAGCAGTTTATCTCCGAGTAATTCACCCCTCCACTTT
TRBV10-3	TRBJ1-2	NA	NA	CAISDIPQGANYGYTF	TGTGCCATCAGTGACATTCCTCAGGGAGCTAACTATGGCTACACCTTC
TRBV2	TRBJ1-4	NA	NA	CASSSSRVWEKLFF	TGTGCCAGCTCATCGTCTAGGGTCTGGGAAAAACTGTTTTTT
TRBV6-1	TRBJ1-5	once	NA	CASSEMADNQPQHF	TGTGCCAGCAGTGAAATGGCAGACAATCAGCCCCAGCATTTT
TRBV5-8	TRBJ1-1	NA	TRBD1	CASSPGTGRYTEAFF	TGTGCCAGCAGCCCAGGGACAGGAAGATACACTGAAGCTTTCTTT
TRBV19	TRBJ2-2	NA	NA	CASSPSTTDTGELFF	TGTGCCAGTAGCCCATCTACGACGGACACCGGGGAGCTGTTTTTT
TRBV7-9	TRBJ2-3	NA	TRBD2	CASTLGGAGGLDTQYF	TGTGCCAGCACCCTCGGAGGGGCGGGGGGCTTAGATACGCAGTATTTT
TRBV10-3	TRBJ1-4	once	NA	CAISDWGGEEKLFF	TGTGCCATCAGTGATTGGGGAGGTGAGGAAAAACTGTTTTTT
TRBV6-1	TRBJ1-1	NA	NA	CASSEALRGTEAFF	TGTGCCAGCAGTGAAGCGCTCCGGGGTACCGAAGCTTTCTTT
TRBV7-2	TRBJ1-2	NA	NA	CASSSSGVGGYTF	TGTGCCAGCAGCTCTTCAGGGGTGGGCGGCTACACCTTC
TRBV19	TRBJ1-1	NA	TRBD1	CASSGPGTGNTEAFF	TGTGCCAGTAGTGGGCCCGGGACAGGTAACACTGAAGCTTTCTTT
TRBV27	TRBJ2-5	NA	NA	CASSSQQETQYF	TGTGCCAGCAGTTCCCAACAAGAGACCCAGTACTTC
TRBV7-9	TRBJ1-4	NA	NA	CASSLVWSFGEKLFF	TGTGCCAGCAGCTTAGTCTGGTCGTTTGGTGAAAAACTGTTTTTT
TRBV7-2	TRBJ2-7	NA	NA	CASSLITVRRDEQYF	TGTGCCAGCAGCCTTATCACAGTTCGCCGGGACGAGCAGTACTTC
TRBV5-1	TRBJ1-5	NA	TRBD1	CASSPGTGGYSNQPQHF	TGCGCCAGCAGCCCCGGGACAGGGGGATATAGCAATCAGCCCCAGCATTTT
TRBV5-6	TRBJ1-5	NA	NA	CASSSIGLNSNQPQHF	TGTGCCAGCAGCTCCATTGGACTGAATAGCAATCAGCCCCAGCATTTT
TRBV5-1	TRBJ1-1	NA	NA	CASSLALGQNTEAFF	TGCGCCAGCAGCTTGGCACTGGGCCAGAACACTGAAGCTTTCTTT
TRBV19	TRBJ1-5	NA	NA	CASSPNGGRPQHF	TGTGCCAGTAGTCCCAATGGGGGTCGGCCCCAGCATTTT
TRBV6-5	TRBJ1-1	once	NA	CASRQWGPNTEAFF	TGTGCCAGCCGCCAATGGGGTCCGAACACTGAAGCTTTCTTT
TRBV11-1	TRBJ2-4	NA	TRBD1	CASSSQGVKNIQYF	TGTGCCAGCAGCTCCCAGGGGGTCAAAAACATTCAGTACTTC
TRBV6-1	TRBJ1-1	NA	NA	CASSVKGLNTEAFF	TGTGCCAGCAGTGTCAAGGGTCTGAACACTGAAGCTTTCTTT
TRBV14	TRBJ1-1	NA	TRBD1	CASSRIGGISEAFF	TGTGCCAGCAGCCGGATAGGGGGCATCTCTGAAGCTTTCTTT
TRBV9	TRBJ1-3	once	NA	CASSVQPGTGNTIYF	TGTGCCAGCAGCGTACAACCAGGGACTGGAAACACCATATATTTT
TRBV27	TRBJ1-1	NA	NA	CASGLGGLMNTEAFF	TGTGCCAGCGGTTTGGGCGGGCTGATGAACACTGAAGCTTTCTTT
TRBV9	TRBJ1-1	NA	NA	CASSGVLEIGAFF	TGTGCCAGCAGCGGCGTCTTGGAAATCGGAGCTTTCTTT
TRBV9	TRBJ1-5	NA	TRBD1	CASSDGTGGNQPQHF	TGTGCCAGCAGCGATGGGACAGGGGGCAACCAGCCCCAGCATTTT
TRBV11-2	TRBJ2-2	once	NA	CASSFLNPGELFF	TGTGCCAGCAGCTTTCTCAACCCCGGGGAGCTGTTTTTT
TRBV4-2	TRBJ2-2	once	TRBD1	CASSHLDRGNTGELFF	TGTGCCAGCAGCCACTTGGACAGGGGGAACACCGGGGAGCTGTTTTTT
TRBV4-1	TRBJ2-3	NA	TRBD2	CASSPSGTSGGFTDTQYF	TGCGCCAGCAGCCCCTCCGGGACTAGCGGGGGATTCACAGATACGCAGTATTTT
TRBV7-2	TRBJ1-1	NA	NA	CASSHPTGRGVNTEAFF	TGTGCCAGCAGCCACCCGACAGGTAGGGGTGTGAACACTGAAGCTTTCTTT
TRBV19	TRBJ2-5	NA	NA	CASSIQQGGETQYF	TGTGCCAGTAGTATTCAACAGGGTGGCGAGACCCAGTACTTC
TRBV7-9	TRBJ1-2	NA	NA	CASSLAQGPGSAYGYTF	TGTGCCAGCAGCTTAGCGCAGGGACCCGGCTCGGCCTATGGCTACACCTTC
TRBV9	TRBJ2-7	NA	NA	CASSVDPTGNNEQYF	TGTGCCAGCAGCGTAGACCCGACAGGAAACAACGAGCAGTACTTC
TRBV2	TRBJ2-7	NA	TRBD2	CASGTTSGGLEQYF	TGTGCCAGCGGTACGACTAGCGGGGGGCTCGAGCAGTACTTC
TRBV10-3	TRBJ2-7	few	TRBD2	CATGGDTDYEQYF	TGTGCCACCGGGGGGGACACTGATTACGAGCAGTACTTC
TRBV11-2	TRBJ1-3	few	NA	CAYRAGNTIYF	TGTGCCTATAGGGCTGGAAACACCATATATTTT
TRBV7-6	TRBJ2-1	NA	TRBD2	CASSQVGRRGGGDEQFF	TGTGCCAGCAGCCAAGTAGGACGGCGGGGGGGCGGGGATGAGCAGTTCTTC
TRBV7-8	TRBJ1-5	NA	NA	CASSLVGTETHF	TGTGCCAGCAGCTTAGTCGGGACCGAAACACATTTT
TRBV11-2	TRBJ1-3	NA	NA	CASSRPRSGNTIYF	TGTGCCAGCAGCCGGCCACGCTCTGGAAACACCATATATTTT
TRBV7-8	TRBJ1-2	once	NA	CASSPQFRVDGYTF	TGTGCCAGCAGCCCCCAGTTTAGGGTTGATGGCTACACCTTC
TRBV7-6	TRBJ2-7	NA	TRBD2	CASSPLAGISSYEQYF	TGTGCCAGCAGCCCACTAGCGGGGATAAGCTCCTACGAGCAGTACTTC